Listed below are T cell receptor beta chains from one sample, sequenced in a study of response to subunit inactivated influenza vaccine. TCRdb processed the RT-PCR reads anew with MiXCR; each CDR3 protein has one entry. The data contain 180,000 or so distinct CDR3 sequences, approximately 12% of them seen just once; the ten biggest clones take up around 32%. Another study also made use of these data, one on T cells expressing NK-cell markers.

This material consisted of CD8+ T cells sorted from PBMCs, taken 11 to 12 days after vaccination. These receptors were taken from a man aged 45-60 years who received an inactivated influenza vaccine. Each CDR3 is given with its conserved first and last residue. D genes are given only for firm matches. Only part of the rows carry a size: once, few, many, or a class if the clone is expanded.

size	V	J	D	CDR3	DNA
many	TRBV7-7	TRBJ2-1	TRBD2	CASSLGLAGYNEQFF	TGTGCCAGCAGCTTAGGACTAGCGGGCTACAATGAGCAGTTCTTC
.	TRBV11-2	TRBJ1-1	.	CASSWTFIPGTTEAFF	TGTGCCAGCAGCTGGACTTTTATACCCGGGACCACTGAAGCTTTCTTT
few	TRBV4-2	TRBJ2-7	TRBD2	CASSRPGGQGHSYEQYF	TGTGCCAGCAGCCGCCCGGGGGGGCAGGGACACTCCTACGAGCAGTACTTC
many	TRBV6-1	TRBJ2-1	.	CASSFGVSSYNEQFF	TGTGCCAGCTCGTTTGGGGTTAGCTCCTACAATGAGCAGTTCTTC
few	TRBV29-1	TRBJ2-7	TRBD1	CSVAAGQGAQQYF	TGCAGCGTCGCCGCGGGACAGGGGGCGCAGCAGTACTTC
.	TRBV24-1	TRBJ2-3	.	CATSDFDSTDTQYF	TGTGCCACCAGTGATTTCGACAGCACAGATACGCAGTATTTT
.	TRBV15	TRBJ2-1	TRBD1	CATSREAGTGRDEQFF	TGTGCCACCAGCAGAGAAGCCGGGACAGGGCGGGATGAGCAGTTCTTC
.	TRBV9	TRBJ2-1	TRBD2	CASGLASSYNEQFF	TGTGCCAGCGGACTAGCCAGTTCCTACAATGAGCAGTTCTTC
.	TRBV13	TRBJ2-3	.	CASSRDSRGDTQYF	TGTGCCAGCAGCCGGGACTCACGGGGGGATACGCAGTATTTT
many	TRBV29-1	TRBJ2-1	.	CSVLISRNEQFF	TGCAGCGTTTTGATCAGCAGAAATGAGCAGTTCTTC
few	TRBV9	TRBJ2-2	.	CASSETLGGTGELFF	TGTGCCAGCAGCGAGACACTAGGGGGTACCGGGGAGCTGTTTTTT
few	TRBV9	TRBJ2-1	.	CASSVVADYNEQFF	TGTGCCAGCAGCGTAGTAGCGGACTACAATGAGCAGTTCTTC
.	TRBV7-9	TRBJ2-2	TRBD1	CASSPRDRPGGELFF	TGTGCCAGCAGCCCACGGGACAGGCCTGGAGGGGAGCTGTTTTTT
.	TRBV2	TRBJ2-7	TRBD1	CASSEAGGSNYEQYF	TGTGCCAGCAGTGAAGCAGGGGGCTCGAACTACGAGCAGTACTTC
.	TRBV10-3	TRBJ2-7	.	CAISESLGYEQYF	TGTGCCATCAGTGAGTCTCTAGGCTACGAGCAGTACTTC
few	TRBV4-2	TRBJ2-3	.	CASSPFGEGEADTQYF	TGTGCCAGCAGCCCCTTTGGGGAAGGGGAGGCAGATACGCAGTATTTT
.	TRBV6-1	TRBJ2-1	.	CASIPQGRDGSNEQFF	TGTGCCAGCATCCCCCAGGGCAGGGACGGGAGCAATGAGCAGTTCTTC
.	TRBV7-8	TRBJ2-1	.	CASSLAGDRGLYNEQFF	TGTGCCAGCAGCTTAGCGGGTGATCGAGGGCTCTACAATGAGCAGTTCTTC
.	TRBV4-1	TRBJ2-7	TRBD1	CASSQAPGTGYYEQYF	TGCGCCAGCAGCCAAGCGCCCGGGACAGGATACTACGAGCAGTACTTC
few	TRBV6-5	TRBJ1-2	.	CASSYRTGYGYTF	TGTGCCAGCAGTTACCGGACGGGCTATGGCTACACCTTC
few	TRBV28	TRBJ1-1	.	CASSFGGGNTEAFF	TGTGCCAGCAGTTTTGGGGGCGGGAACACTGAAGCTTTCTTT
few	TRBV12-3/TRBV12-4	TRBJ1-4	.	CASSQLSPGGGEKLFF	TGTGCCAGCTCCCAGCTGTCTCCTGGCGGGGGGGAAAAACTGTTTTTT